A selection of T cell receptor beta chains follows, all from one sample in a study of blood T cell repertoires in COVID-19. The repertoire was sequenced with immunoSEQ multiplex PCR; TCRdb's copy has only in-frame clones and lacks some. Among 200,000 to 250,000 clones, 70% to 90% were seen once, and the ten largest hold about 1%. Sequenced sample: peripheral blood. These receptors came from a man in his forties with acute or convalescent COVID-19. Each CDR3 is given with its conserved first and last residue. Each record gives: J gene, V gene, CDR3 protein.

j_gene: TRBJ1-5
v_gene: TRBV4-1
CDR3aa: CASSSGVGVQPQHF

j_gene: TRBJ2-6
v_gene: TRBV18
CDR3aa: CASSPPTTVSGANVLTF

j_gene: TRBJ2-5
v_gene: TRBV2
CDR3aa: CASGTRGERQETQYF

j_gene: TRBJ1-6
v_gene: TRBV9
CDR3aa: CASSVVVGGANSPLHF

j_gene: TRBJ1-2
v_gene: TRBV5-4
CDR3aa: CASSLGQTGTNYGYTF

j_gene: TRBJ1-1
v_gene: TRBV11-2
CDR3aa: CASSEYSTEAFF

j_gene: TRBJ2-5
v_gene: TRBV5-6
CDR3aa: CASSLAPEETQYF

j_gene: TRBJ1-1
v_gene: TRBV7-6
CDR3aa: CASSAQENTEAFF

j_gene: TRBJ1-1
v_gene: TRBV2
CDR3aa: CASEEGGYRFSVNTEAFF

j_gene: TRBJ1-1
v_gene: TRBV9
CDR3aa: CASSVAGGKKGTEAFF

j_gene: TRBJ2-3
v_gene: TRBV11-2
CDR3aa: CASSGRLAGFTDTQYF

j_gene: TRBJ2-3
v_gene: TRBV6-5
CDR3aa: CASSWLQGSTDTQYF

j_gene: TRBJ1-3
v_gene: TRBV7-4
CDR3aa: CASRYKLAGNTIYF

j_gene: TRBJ2-1
v_gene: TRBV11-3
CDR3aa: CASSGTPSTGQFF

j_gene: TRBJ2-1
v_gene: TRBV7-2
CDR3aa: CASSSGLALEQFF

j_gene: TRBJ2-5
v_gene: TRBV5-1
CDR3aa: CASSLGGQGETQYF

j_gene: TRBJ2-7
v_gene: TRBV9
CDR3aa: CASSAKDGGTYEQYF

j_gene: TRBJ1-4
v_gene: TRBV5-4
CDR3aa: CASSLGSGGAYEKLFF

j_gene: TRBJ2-2
v_gene: TRBV28
CDR3aa: CATRWTGELFF

j_gene: TRBJ2-7
v_gene: TRBV18
CDR3aa: CASSQRGGDEQYF

j_gene: TRBJ2-4
v_gene: TRBV18
CDR3aa: CASSPSGGVAKNIQYF

j_gene: TRBJ1-1
v_gene: TRBV9
CDR3aa: CASGSLTAEAFF

j_gene: TRBJ2-7
v_gene: TRBV3-1/TRBV3-2
CDR3aa: CASRKAGGQYEQYF

j_gene: TRBJ2-1
v_gene: TRBV29-1
CDR3aa: CSVDKQRGIDEQFF

j_gene: TRBJ2-5
v_gene: TRBV9
CDR3aa: CASSVAGQGRETQYF

j_gene: TRBJ2-1
v_gene: TRBV29-1
CDR3aa: CSAPGQAYNEQFF

j_gene: TRBJ2-1
v_gene: TRBV7-9
CDR3aa: CASSSGLAGAHYNEQFF

j_gene: TRBJ1-1
v_gene: TRBV28
CDR3aa: CASSFPTGGASGGTEAFF

j_gene: TRBJ1-6
v_gene: TRBV4-2
CDR3aa: CASSHPGTVGNSPLHF

j_gene: TRBJ1-4
v_gene: TRBV19
CDR3aa: CASSIGGSTPSEKLFF

j_gene: TRBJ1-6
v_gene: TRBV15
CDR3aa: CATSNMRQGPYNSPLHF